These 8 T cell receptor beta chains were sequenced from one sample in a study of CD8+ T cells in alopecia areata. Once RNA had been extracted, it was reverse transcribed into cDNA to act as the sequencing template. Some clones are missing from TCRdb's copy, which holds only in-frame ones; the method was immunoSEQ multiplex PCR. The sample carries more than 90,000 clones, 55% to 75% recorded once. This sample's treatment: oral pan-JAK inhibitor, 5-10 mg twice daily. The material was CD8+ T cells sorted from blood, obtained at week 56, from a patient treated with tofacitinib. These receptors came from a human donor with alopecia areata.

The CDR3 reads CASSAERGHTDTQYF. CDR3 sequence (DNA): TGTGCCAGCAGCGCAGAGCGGGGGCACACAGATACGCAGTATTTT. The chain recombines TRBV13 with TRBJ2-3; 8 bases align to TRBD2. J gave up 2 bases and V 5 bases, and 6 bases lay outside the gene matches. CDR3 size: 15 residues. In germline, CDR1 is PRHDT, CDR2 FYEKMQ (reference sequence).

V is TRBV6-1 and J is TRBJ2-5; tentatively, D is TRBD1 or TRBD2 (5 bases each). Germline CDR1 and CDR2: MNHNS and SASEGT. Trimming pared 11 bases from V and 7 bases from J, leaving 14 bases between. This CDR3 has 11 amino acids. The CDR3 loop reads CAGGRWGTQYF. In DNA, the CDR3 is TGTGCCGGGGGACGGTGGGGGACCCAGTACTTC.

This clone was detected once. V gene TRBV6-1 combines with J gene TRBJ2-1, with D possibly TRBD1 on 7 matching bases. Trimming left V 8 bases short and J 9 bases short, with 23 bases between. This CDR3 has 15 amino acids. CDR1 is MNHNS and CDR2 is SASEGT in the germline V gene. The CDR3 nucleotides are TGTGCCAGCCCCTCGCCGGGCGCCCAGGGGGGTGAGCAGTTCTTC. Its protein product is CASPSPGAQGGEQFF.

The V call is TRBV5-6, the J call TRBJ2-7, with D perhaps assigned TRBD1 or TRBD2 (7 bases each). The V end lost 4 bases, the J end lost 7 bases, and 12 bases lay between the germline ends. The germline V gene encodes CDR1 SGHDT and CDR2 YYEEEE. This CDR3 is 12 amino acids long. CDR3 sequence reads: CASSQGGAEQYF. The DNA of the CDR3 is TGTGCCAGCAGCCAGGGGGGGGCTGAGCAGTACTTC.

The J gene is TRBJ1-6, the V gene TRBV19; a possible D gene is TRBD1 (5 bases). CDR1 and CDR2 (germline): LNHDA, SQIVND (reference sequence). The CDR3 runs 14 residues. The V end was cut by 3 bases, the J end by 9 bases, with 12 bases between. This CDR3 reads CASSMEGAGSPLHF. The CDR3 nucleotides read TGTGCCAGTAGTATGGAAGGGGCTGGTTCACCCCTCCACTTT.

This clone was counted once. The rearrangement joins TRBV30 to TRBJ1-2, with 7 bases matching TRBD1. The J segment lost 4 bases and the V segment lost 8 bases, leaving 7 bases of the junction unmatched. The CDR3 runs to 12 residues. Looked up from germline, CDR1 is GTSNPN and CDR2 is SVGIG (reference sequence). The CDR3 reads CAAPGQRYGYTF. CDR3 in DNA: TGTGCCGCGCCGGGACAGCGCTATGGCTACACCTTC.

CDR3 DNA: TGCAGCGTTGATGAGGACAGTTCCTACGAGCAGTACTTC. This encodes CSVDEDSSYEQYF. The chain employs TRBV29-1 and TRBJ2-7; possible D gene TRBD1, 6 bases. The CDR3 consists of 13 residues. V was shortened by 3 bases and J by 1 base, with 10 bases between the two germline ends. Germline lookup yields CDR1 SQVTM and CDR2 ANQGSEA.

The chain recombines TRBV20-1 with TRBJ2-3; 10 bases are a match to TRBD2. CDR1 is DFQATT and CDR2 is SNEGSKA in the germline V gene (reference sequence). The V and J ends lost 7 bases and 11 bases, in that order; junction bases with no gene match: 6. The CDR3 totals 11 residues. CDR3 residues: CSGLAGGMQYF. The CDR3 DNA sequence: TGCAGTGGTTTAGCGGGGGGTATGCAGTATTTT.